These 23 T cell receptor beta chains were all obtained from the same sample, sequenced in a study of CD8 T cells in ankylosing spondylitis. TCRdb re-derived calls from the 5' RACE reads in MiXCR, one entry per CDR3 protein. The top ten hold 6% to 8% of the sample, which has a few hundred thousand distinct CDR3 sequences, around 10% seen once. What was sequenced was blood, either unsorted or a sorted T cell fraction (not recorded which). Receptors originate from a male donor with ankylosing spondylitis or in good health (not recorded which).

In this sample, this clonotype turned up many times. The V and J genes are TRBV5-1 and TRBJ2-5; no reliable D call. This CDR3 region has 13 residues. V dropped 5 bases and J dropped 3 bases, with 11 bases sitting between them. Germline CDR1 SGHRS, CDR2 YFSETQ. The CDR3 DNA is TGCGCCAGCAGTCAGGAATACGAAGAGACCCAGTACTTC. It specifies CASSQEYEETQYF.

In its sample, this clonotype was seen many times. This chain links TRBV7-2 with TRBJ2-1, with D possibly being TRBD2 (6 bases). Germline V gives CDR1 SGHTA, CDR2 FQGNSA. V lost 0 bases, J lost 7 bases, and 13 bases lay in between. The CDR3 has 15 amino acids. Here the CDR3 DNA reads TGTGCCAGCAGCTTAGCGGTACTAGCCCTGAATGAGCAGTTCTTC. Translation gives CASSLAVLALNEQFF. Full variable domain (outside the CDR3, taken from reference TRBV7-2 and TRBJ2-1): GAGVSQSPSNKVTEKGKDVELRCDPISGHTALYWYRQSLGQGLEFLIYFQGNSAPDKSGLPSDRFSAERTGGSVSTLTIQRTQQEDSAVYLCASSLAVLALNEQFFGPGTRLTVL.

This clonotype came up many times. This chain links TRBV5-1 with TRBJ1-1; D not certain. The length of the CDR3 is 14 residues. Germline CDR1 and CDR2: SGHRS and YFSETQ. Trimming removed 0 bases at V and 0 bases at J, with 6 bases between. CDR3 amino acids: CASSLDQMNTEAFF. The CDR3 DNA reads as TGCGCCAGCAGCTTGGACCAGATGAACACTGAAGCTTTCTTT.

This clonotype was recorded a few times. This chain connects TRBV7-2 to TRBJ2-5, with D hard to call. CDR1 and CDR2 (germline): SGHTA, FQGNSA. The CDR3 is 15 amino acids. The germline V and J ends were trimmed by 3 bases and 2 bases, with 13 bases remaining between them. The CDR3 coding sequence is TGTGCCAGCAGCTTCATGTCCGCGGATCAAGAGACCCAGTACTTC. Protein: CASSFMSADQETQYF. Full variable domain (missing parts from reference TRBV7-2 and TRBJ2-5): GAGVSQSPSNKVTEKGKDVELRCDPISGHTALYWYRQSLGQGLEFLIYFQGNSAPDKSGLPSDRFSAERTGGSVSTLTIQRTQQEDSAVYLCASSFMSADQETQYFGPGTRLLVL.

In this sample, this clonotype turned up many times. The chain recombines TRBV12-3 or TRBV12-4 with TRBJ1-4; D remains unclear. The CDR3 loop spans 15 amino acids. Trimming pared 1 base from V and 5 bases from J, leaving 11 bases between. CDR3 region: CASSLGVRRNEKLFF. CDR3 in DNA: TGTGCCAGCAGTTTAGGAGTACGGCGGAATGAAAAACTGTTTTTT.

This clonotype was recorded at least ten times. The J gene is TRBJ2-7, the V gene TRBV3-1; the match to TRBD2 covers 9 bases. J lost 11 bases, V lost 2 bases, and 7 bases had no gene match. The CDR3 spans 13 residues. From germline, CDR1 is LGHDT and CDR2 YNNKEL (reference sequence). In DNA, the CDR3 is TGTGCCAGCAGCCAAAGTAGCGGGAGTGGCGAGTACTTC. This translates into CASSQSSGSGEYF.

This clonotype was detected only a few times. CDR3: CSALGSSGRGAFF. The CDR3 DNA sequence: TGCAGTGCCCTAGGATCGTCGGGACGAGGAGCTTTCTTT. The J gene is TRBJ1-1, the V gene TRBV20-1; tentative D call: TRBD1 (5 bases). The V end was cut by 6 bases, the J end by 10 bases, with 21 bases between. The CDR3 is 13 amino acids. CDR1 is DFQATT, CDR2 SNEGSKA, per germline (reference sequence).

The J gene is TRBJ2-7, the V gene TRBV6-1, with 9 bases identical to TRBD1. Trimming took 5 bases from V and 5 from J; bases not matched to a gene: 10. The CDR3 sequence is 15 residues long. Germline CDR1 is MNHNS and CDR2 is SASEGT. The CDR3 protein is CASSRGGTGSHEQYF. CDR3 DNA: TGTGCCAGCAGTAGAGGTGGGACAGGGAGTCACGAGCAGTACTTC.

CDR3 loop: CASSKTGLDGYTF. As DNA, the CDR3 is TGTGCCAGCAGTAAGACAGGACTTGATGGCTACACCTTC. The gene calls are TRBV2 and TRBJ1-2, with D possibly matching TRBD1 (6 bases). V dropped 5 bases and J dropped 6 bases, with 13 bases sitting between them. The CDR3 runs to 13 residues. Germline values: CDR1 SNHLY, CDR2 FYNNEI. The full variable domain, in which reference TRBV2 and TRBJ1-2 provide the parts outside the CDR3, is EPEVTQTPSHQVTQMGQEVILRCVPISNHLYFYWYRQILGQKVEFLVSFYNNEISEKSEIFDDQFSVERPDGSNFTLKIRSTKLEDSAMYFCASSKTGLDGYTFGSGTRLTVV.

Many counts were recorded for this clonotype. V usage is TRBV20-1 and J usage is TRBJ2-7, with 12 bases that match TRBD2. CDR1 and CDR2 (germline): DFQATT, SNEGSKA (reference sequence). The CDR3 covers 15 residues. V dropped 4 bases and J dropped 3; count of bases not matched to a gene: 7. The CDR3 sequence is CSANHGLAGSYEQYF. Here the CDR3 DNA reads TGCAGTGCTAACCATGGACTAGCGGGAAGCTACGAGCAGTACTTC.

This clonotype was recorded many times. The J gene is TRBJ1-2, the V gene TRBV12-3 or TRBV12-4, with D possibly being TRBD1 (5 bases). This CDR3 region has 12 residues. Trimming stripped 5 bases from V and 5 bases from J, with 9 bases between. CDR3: CASSLQVYGYTF. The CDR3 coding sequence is TGTGCCAGCAGTCTACAGGTTTATGGCTACACCTTC.

This chain's CDR3 is CAITGLAYNEQFF. The CDR3 DNA is TGTGCCATTACAGGGTTGGCCTACAATGAGCAGTTCTTC. This chain connects TRBV28 to TRBJ2-1; D may be TRBD1 (6 bases). Per the germline V gene, CDR1 is MDHEN and CDR2 is SYDVKM. The CDR3 loop spans 13 amino acids. V shed 10 bases and J shed 2 bases, with 12 bases lying between them.

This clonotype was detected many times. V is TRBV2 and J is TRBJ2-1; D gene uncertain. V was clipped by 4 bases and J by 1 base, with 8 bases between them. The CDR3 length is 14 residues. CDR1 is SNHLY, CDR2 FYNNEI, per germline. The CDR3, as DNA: TGTGCCAGCAGTGTAAGGATGTCCTACAATGAGCAGTTCTTC. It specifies CASSVRMSYNEQFF.

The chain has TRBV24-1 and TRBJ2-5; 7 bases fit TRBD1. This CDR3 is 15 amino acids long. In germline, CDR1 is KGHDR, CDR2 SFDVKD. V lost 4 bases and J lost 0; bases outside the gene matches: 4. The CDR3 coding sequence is TGTGCCACCAGTGAACCGGGACAGTACCAAGAGACCCAGTACTTC. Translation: CATSEPGQYQETQYF.

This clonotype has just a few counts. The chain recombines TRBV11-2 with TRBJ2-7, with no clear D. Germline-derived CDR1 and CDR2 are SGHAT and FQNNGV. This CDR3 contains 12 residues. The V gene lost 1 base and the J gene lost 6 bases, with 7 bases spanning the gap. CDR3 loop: CASSLGIGEQYF. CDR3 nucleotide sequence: TGTGCCAGCAGCTTAGGGATCGGCGAGCAGTACTTC. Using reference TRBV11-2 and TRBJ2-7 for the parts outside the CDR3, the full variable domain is EAGVAQSPRYKIIEKRQSVAFWCNPISGHATLYWYQQILGQGPKLLIQFQNNGVVDDSQLPKDRFSAERLKGVDSTLKIQPAKLEDSAVYLCASSLGIGEQYFGPGTRLTVT.

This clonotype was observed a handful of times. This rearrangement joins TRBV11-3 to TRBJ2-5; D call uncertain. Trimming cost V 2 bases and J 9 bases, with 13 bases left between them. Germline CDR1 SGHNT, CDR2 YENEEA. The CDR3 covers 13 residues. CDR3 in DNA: TGTGCCAGCAGCTTAAGCACCGGTGGGGCCCAGTACTTC. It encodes CASSLSTGGAQYF.

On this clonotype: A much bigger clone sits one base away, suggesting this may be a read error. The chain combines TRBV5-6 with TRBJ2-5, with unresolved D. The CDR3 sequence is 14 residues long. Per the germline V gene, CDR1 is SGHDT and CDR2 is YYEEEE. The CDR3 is CVSSFTVGTETQYF. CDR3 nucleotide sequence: TGTGTCAGCAGCTTCACTGTTGGTACCGAGACCCAGTACTTC.

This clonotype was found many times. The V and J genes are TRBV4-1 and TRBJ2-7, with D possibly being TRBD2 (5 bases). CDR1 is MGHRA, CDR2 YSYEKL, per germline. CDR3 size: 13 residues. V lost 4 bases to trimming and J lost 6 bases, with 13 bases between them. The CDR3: CASSPSRGFEQYF. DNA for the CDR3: TGCGCCAGCAGCCCCAGTAGAGGGTTCGAGCAGTACTTC.

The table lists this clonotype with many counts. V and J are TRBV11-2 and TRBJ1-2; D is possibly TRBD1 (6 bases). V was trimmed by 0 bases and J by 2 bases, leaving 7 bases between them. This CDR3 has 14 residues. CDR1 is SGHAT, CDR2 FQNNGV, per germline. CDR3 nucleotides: TGTGCCAGCAGCTTAGACGGGGGCAACTATGGCTACACCTTC. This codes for CASSLDGGNYGYTF. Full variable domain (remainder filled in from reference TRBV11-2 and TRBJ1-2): EAGVAQSPRYKIIEKRQSVAFWCNPISGHATLYWYQQILGQGPKLLIQFQNNGVVDDSQLPKDRFSAERLKGVDSTLKIQPAKLEDSAVYLCASSLDGGNYGYTFGSGTRLTVV.

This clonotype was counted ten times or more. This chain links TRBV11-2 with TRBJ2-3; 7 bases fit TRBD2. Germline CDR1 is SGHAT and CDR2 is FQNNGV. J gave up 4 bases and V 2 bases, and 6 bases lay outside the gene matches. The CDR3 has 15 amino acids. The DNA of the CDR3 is TGTGCCAGCAGCTTAATCGGGGGGTTCGCAGATACGCAGTATTTT. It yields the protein CASSLIGGFADTQYF.

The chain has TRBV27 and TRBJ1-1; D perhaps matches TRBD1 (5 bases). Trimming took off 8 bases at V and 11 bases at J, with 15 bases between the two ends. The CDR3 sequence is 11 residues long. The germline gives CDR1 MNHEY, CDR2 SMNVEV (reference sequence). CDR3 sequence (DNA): TGTGCCAGCGGGGCGCGGTCGGGGGCTTTCTTT. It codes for CASGARSGAFF.

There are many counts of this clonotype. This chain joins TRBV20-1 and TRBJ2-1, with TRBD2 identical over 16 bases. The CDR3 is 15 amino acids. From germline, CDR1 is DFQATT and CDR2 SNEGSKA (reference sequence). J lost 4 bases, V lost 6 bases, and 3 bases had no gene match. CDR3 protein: CSAGTSGRDYNEQFF. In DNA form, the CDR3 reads TGCAGTGCCGGGACTAGCGGGAGGGATTACAATGAGCAGTTCTTC.

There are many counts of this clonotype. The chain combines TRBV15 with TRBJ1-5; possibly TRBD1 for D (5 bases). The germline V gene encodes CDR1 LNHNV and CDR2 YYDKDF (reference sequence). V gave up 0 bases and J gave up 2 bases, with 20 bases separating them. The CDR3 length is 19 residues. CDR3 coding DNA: TGTGCCACCAGCAGAGATTGGGGGGTTGCCCTTGGGGGCAATCAGCCCCAGCATTTT. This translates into CATSRDWGVALGGNQPQHF.